This TCR beta chain came from a study of tumor-infiltrating lymphocytes in primary liver carcinoma. RNA was extracted from whole blood without cell sorting, alongside germline DNA. The CDR3 spans 12 residues. Germline CDR1 SQVTM, CDR2 ANQGSEA. With 3 bases removed from V and 12 bases from J, the gap between germline ends came to 15 bases. Using a constant-region primer together with ProtoScript II reverse transcriptase, TCR beta cDNA was made from 500 ng of total RNA. It was through three nested multiplex PCR rounds of slightly modified ARM-PCR that TCR beta libraries arose. Each of the first two PCR rounds ran approximately 9 cycles with TRBV1-TRBV30 forward and C-beta reverse primers. TCRdb re-analysed the multiplex PCR reads in MiXCR, keeping a single row per CDR3 protein. Of a few hundred thousand distinct CDR3 sequences detected, roughly 60% appear once; the ten largest clones hold over 15%.

Material: peripheral blood. The chain has TRBV29-1 and TRBJ2-1, with D possibly matching TRBD2 (6 bases). The TCR was taken from a woman aged 25-40 years with primary liver carcinoma and hepatitis B virus infection. The CDR3 bases are TGCAGCGTTGACGGCGGACTAAGTGTGCAGTTCTTC. This gives the protein CSVDGGLSVQFF.